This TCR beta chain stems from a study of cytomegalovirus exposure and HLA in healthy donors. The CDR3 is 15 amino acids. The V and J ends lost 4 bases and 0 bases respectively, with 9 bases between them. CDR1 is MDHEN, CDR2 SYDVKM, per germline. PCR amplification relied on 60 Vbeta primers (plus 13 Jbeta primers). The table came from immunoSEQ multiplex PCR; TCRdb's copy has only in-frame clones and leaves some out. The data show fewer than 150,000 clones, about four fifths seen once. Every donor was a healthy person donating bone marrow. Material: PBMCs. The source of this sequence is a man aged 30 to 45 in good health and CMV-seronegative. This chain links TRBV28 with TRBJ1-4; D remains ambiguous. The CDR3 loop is CASSSVGATNEKLFF. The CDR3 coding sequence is TGTGCCAGCAGTTCCGTGGGAGCAACTAATGAAAAACTGTTTTTT.